This T cell receptor (beta chain) appears in the sequencing data of a study of blood T cells in healthy people across ages. With a J-beta primer mix and a sample-barcoded 5' primer, a second PCR ran roughly 7 to 11 cycles. Every single cDNA molecule received a tag from a template-switch adaptor with 12 random nucleotides. TCRdb re-called the 5' RACE reads through MiXCR, storing one row per CDR3 protein. The sample lists 1.5 million to 2 million distinct CDR3 sequences, 25% to 30% occurring once. The sample was blood. The source is a woman in her twenties or thirties in good health.

The CDR3 spells CASSAPGTGDNSPLHF. The CDR3 nucleotides are TGTGCCAGCAGCGCCCCCGGGACAGGGGATAATTCACCCCTCCACTTT. This chain links TRBV9 with TRBJ1-6, with 10 nucleotides matching TRBD1. The germline V gene encodes CDR1 SGDLS and CDR2 YYNGEE. V gave up 3 bases and J gave up 5 bases; unmatched junction bases: 5. CDR3 length: 16 residues.